This T cell receptor beta chain was retrieved from a study of shared clonotypes between healthy human individuals. Study observations and caveats: It was expected that sequencing depth would affect clonotype sharing among donors.

Remarks on this clone: As yet, its antigen is unknown.

J lost 4 bases, V lost 3 bases, and 4 bases had no gene match. CDR1 is SEHNR and CDR2 is FQNEAQ in the germline V gene (reference sequence). The CDR3 totals 16 residues. The repertoire was sequenced with immunoSEQ multiplex PCR; TCRdb's copy has only in-frame clones and lacks some. The data contain around 500,000 clones, approximately 79% of them singletons. In unsorted samples, genomic DNA was obtained using about 90 million PBMCs. The sample taken for sequencing was PBMCs. The V and J genes are TRBV7-9 and TRBJ2-3, with TRBD2 matching 13 bases. The receptor was isolated from a woman in her thirties or forties in good health. Some clones in this sample may be carry-over from other donors' samples. CDR3: CASSFGLAGEADTQYF. The DNA of the CDR3 is TGTGCCAGCAGCTTTGGACTAGCGGGAGAGGCAGATACGCAGTATTTT.